This TCR beta chain was observed in a study of PD-1 blockade in mismatch repair-deficient tumors. Overall study context: All were previously treated, progressing patients with about a dozen mismatch repair-deficient cancer types.

PCR or immunohistochemistry showed mismatch repair deficiency in every enrolled patient. TCR sequencing covered a few patients who responded to pembrolizumab. Study-wide points: Tumor-resident clones, often undetectable pretreatment in blood, expanded then contracted after pembrolizumab.

With regard to this clone: No antigen is known for it.

The protocol was immunoSEQ multiplex PCR, while the TCRdb copy is restricted to in-frame clones and leaves out a portion. The sample lists around 10,000 clones, approximately 85% occurring once. The CDR3 totals 13 residues. The ends were cut back, 9 bases at V and 7 bases at J, with 16 bases in the middle. Per the germline V gene, CDR1 is KGHSH and CDR2 is LQKENI. This clonotype was obtained from an adult with mismatch repair-deficient cancer. V gene TRBV18 combines with J gene TRBJ1-3, with TRBD1 as a possible D gene (6 bases). The sequencing used PBMCs, collected 46 to 47 weeks after starting pembrolizumab. CDR3 nucleotide sequence: TGTGCCAGTAACCCGGGACAACAGAACACCATATATTTT. Its translation is CASNPGQQNTIYF.